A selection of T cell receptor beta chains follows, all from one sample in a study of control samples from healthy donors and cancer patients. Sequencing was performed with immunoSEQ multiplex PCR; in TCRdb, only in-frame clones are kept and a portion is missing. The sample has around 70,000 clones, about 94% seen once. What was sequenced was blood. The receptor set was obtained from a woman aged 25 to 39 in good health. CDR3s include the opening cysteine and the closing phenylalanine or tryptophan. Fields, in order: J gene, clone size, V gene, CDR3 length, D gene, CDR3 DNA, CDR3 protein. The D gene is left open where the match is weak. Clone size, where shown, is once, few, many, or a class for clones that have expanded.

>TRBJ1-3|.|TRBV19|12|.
TGTGCCAGTAGAAATGATGGAAACACCATATATTTT
CASRNDGNTIYF
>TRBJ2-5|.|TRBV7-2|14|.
TGTGCCAGCAGCCGGGACACAACGGTCGAGACCCAGTACTTC
CASSRDTTVETQYF
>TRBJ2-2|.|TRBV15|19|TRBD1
TGTGCCACCAGCAGACGCCGGGACAGGGTGGGAGCGGGGACCGGGGAGCTGTTTTTT
CATSRRRDRVGAGTGELFF
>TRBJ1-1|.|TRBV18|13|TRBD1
TGTGCCAGCCGTACAGGGGTGAACACTGAAGCTTTCTTT
CASRTGVNTEAFF
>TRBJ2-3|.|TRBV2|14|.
TGTGCCAGCAGTGAAGGGGGGGGCACAGATACGCAGTATTTT
CASSEGGGTDTQYF
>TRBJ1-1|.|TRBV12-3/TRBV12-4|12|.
TGTGCCAGCAGTCAAGGGGTTGTGGAAGCTTTCTTT
CASSQGVVEAFF
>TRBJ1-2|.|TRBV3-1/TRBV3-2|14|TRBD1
TGTGCCAGCAGCCAAGACACAGGGGGCTTTGGCTACACCTTC
CASSQDTGGFGYTF
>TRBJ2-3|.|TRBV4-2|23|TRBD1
TGTGCCAGCAGCCAAGATCAGGACAGGCACCAAAATTTATGGGACGGTAGCACAGATACGCAGTATTTT
CASSQDQDRHQNLWDGSTDTQYF
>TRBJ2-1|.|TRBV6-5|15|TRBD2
TGTGCCAGCAGTCCTAGCGGTACCTCCTACAATGAGCAGTTCTTC
CASSPSGTSYNEQFF
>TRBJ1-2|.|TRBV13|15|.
TGTGCCAGCAGCTTAACCCCAGAAGACCCCTATGGCTACACCTTC
CASSLTPEDPYGYTF
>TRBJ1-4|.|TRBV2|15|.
TGTGCCAGCAGTGGTGAGGGGCTCGGGCGGAAAACACTGTTTTTT
CASSGEGLGRKTLFF
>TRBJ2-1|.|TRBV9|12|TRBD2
TGTGCCAGCAGCGCGGGGGGTTATGAGCAGTTCTTC
CASSAGGYEQFF
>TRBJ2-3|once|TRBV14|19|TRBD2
TGTGCCAGCAGCCAAGGGGTAATAGCGGGGGGGTCCCTCGGAGATACGCAGTATTTT
CASSQGVIAGGSLGDTQYF
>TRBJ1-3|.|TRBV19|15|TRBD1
TGTGCCAGTAGCCTACGGACAGGGGCTGGAAACACCATATATTTT
CASSLRTGAGNTIYF
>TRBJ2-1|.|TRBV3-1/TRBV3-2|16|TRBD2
TGTGCCAGCGTCGACCGGAAACTAGCGGAACACAATGAGCAGTTCTTC
CASVDRKLAEHNEQFF
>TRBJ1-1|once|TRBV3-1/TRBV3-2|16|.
TGTGCCAGCAGCCAAGAGATGCTAGAGTGGGACACTGAAGCTTTCTTT
CASSQEMLEWDTEAFF